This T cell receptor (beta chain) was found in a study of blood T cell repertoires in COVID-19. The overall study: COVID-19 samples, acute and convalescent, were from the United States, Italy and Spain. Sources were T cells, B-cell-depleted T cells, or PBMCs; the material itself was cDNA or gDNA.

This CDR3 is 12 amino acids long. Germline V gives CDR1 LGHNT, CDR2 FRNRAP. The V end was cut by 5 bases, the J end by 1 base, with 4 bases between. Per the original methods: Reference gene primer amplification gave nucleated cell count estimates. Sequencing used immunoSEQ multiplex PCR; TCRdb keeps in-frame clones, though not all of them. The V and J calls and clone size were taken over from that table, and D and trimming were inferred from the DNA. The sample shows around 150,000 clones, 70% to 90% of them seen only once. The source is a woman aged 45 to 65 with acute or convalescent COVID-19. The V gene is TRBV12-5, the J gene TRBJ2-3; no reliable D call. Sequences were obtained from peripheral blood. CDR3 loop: CASGTRTDTQYF. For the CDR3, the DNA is TGTGCTAGTGGTACACGCACAGATACGCAGTATTTT.